This T cell receptor (beta chain) was sequenced during a study of blood T cell repertoires in COVID-19. Clones were sequenced by immunoSEQ multiplex PCR, and TCRdb holds only the in-frame ones, with some missing. This sample has some 250,000 clones, with roughly four fifths found just once. Sequencing was carried out using PBMCs or T cells enriched from blood (not recorded which). The receptor was derived from a middle-aged man who had recovered from COVID-19.

The CDR3 sequence: CASSSRQVNNSPLHF. The DNA for the CDR3 is TGTGCCAGCAGTTCTCGACAGGTGAATAATTCACCCCTCCACTTT. The V and J genes are TRBV28 and TRBJ1-6; possible D gene TRBD1, 6 bases. The CDR3 has 15 residues. Germline CDR1 reads MDHEN; CDR2 reads SYDVKM. Trimming shortened V by 4 bases and J by 5 bases, and 12 bases separated the two germline ends.